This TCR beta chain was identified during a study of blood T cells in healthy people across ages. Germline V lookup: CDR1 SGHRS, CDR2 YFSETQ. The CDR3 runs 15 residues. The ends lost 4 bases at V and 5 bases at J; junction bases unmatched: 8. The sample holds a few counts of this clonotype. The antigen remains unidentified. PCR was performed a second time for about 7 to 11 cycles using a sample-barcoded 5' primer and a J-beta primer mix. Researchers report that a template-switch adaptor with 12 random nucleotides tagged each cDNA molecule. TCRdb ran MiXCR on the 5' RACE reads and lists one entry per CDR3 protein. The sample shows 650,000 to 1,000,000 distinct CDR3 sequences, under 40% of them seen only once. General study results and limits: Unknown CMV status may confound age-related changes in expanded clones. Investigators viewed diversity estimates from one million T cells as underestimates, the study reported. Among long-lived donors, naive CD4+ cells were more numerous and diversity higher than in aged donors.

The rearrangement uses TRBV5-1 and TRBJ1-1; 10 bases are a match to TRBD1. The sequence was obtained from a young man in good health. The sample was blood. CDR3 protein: CASSLRQGAGTEAFF. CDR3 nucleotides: TGCGCCAGCAGCCTAAGACAGGGGGCAGGAACTGAAGCTTTCTTT.